These 32 T cell receptor beta chains were sequenced from one sample in a study of tumor and adjacent non-tumor tissue in lung cancer (dated by TCRdb to 2017 to 2018). RNA was isolated from bulk unsorted tissue, and RNA quality was assessed with a NanoDrop ND-1000 and an Agilent 2100. Libraries were made using multiplex PCR. For sequencing, an Illumina HiSeq 2500 was employed. TCRbeta libraries were constructed through three rounds of nested PCR with primers (Table S4) according to protocols modified from ARM-PCR. The public reads were reanalyzed by TCRdb: fastp trimming at Q25, MiXCR alignment, in-frame beta chains only. Identical CDR3 protein sequences are pooled into one entry, listed with their most common genes and DNA. Present in this sample are 200,000 to 250,000 distinct CDR3 sequences, 70% to 75% of which were seen just once. Approximately 25% of the sample belongs to the ten largest clones.

The specimen sequenced was lung tumor tissue. The receptors originated from a man aged 55 to 70 with non-small cell lung cancer.

As concerns this clonotype: The junction shows a germline mismatch at one end, possibly a read error. This chain connects TRBV7-8 to TRBJ2-3; D may be TRBD1 or TRBD2 (5 bases each). This CDR3 is 17 amino acids long. Looked up from germline, CDR1 is SGHVS and CDR2 is FQNEAQ. As DNA, the CDR3 is TGTGCCATCAGCTCTGACAAGTACAGGAGGCATACAGATACGCAGTATTTT. This translates into CAISSDKYRRHTDTQYF.

Only one count was recorded for this clonotype. The gene calls are TRBV25-1 and TRBJ1-5; D is possibly TRBD1 (6 bases). Trimming pared 5 bases from V and 3 bases from J, leaving 20 bases between. Germline assignment: CDR1 MGHDK and CDR2 SYGVNS. The CDR3 loop spans 17 amino acids. CDR3 protein: CASSLRRQQGDNQPQHF. CDR3 sequence (DNA): TGTGCCAGCAGTTTACGGAGACAACAGGGAGACAATCAGCCCCAGCATTTT. Using reference TRBV25-1 and TRBJ1-5 for the parts outside the CDR3, the full variable domain is EADIYQTPRYLVIGTGKKITLECSQTMGHDKMYWYQQDPGMELHLIHYSYGVNSTEKGDLSSESTVSRIRTEHFPLTLESARPSHTSQYLCASSLRRQQGDNQPQHFGDGTRLSIL.

Details on this clonotype: A much bigger clone sits one base away, suggesting this may be a read error. This chain links TRBV20-1 with TRBJ1-1; D uncertain. V was clipped by 4 bases and J by 4 bases, with 7 bases between them. In germline, CDR1 is DFQATT, CDR2 SNEGSKA (reference sequence). CDR3 size: 11 residues. CDR3 loop: CSATQTTEAFF. The CDR3 DNA reads TGCAGTGCTACACAGACCACTGAAGCTTTCTTT.

A note on this clonotype: The final CDR3 position lacks the conserved phenylalanine or tryptophan, pointing to a likely read error. The V and J genes are TRBV20-1 and TRBJ2-5; D may correspond to TRBD1 or TRBD2 (6 bases each). The CDR3 sequence is 13 residues long. The germline gives CDR1 DFQATT, CDR2 SNEGSKA (reference sequence). In nucleotides, the CDR3 is TGCAATGCGCTAACGGGGGCGTACGAGACCCAGTACCTC. It yields the protein CNALTGAYETQYL.

Details on this clonotype: At one end the junction does not follow the germline gene, possibly because of a read error. In DNA, the CDR3 is TGCTCCAGCAGCCCAGGCAGCCAACCTGGGGATACCCAGTCCTTC. Protein product: CSSSPGSQPGDTQSF. The chain recombines TRBV4-3 with TRBJ2-5, with D unresolved. This CDR3 has 15 amino acids. Germline CDR1 LGHNA, CDR2 YSLEER.

Regarding this clonotype: Sequence at one end of the junction differs from germline and may be a read error. This chain links TRBV11-2 with TRBJ2-5; 8 bases line up with TRBD1. CDR3 length: 15 amino acids. Germline-derived CDR1 and CDR2 are SGHAT and FQNNGV. This CDR3 is CACSLDRVGAETQYF. As DNA, the CDR3 is TGTGCCTGCAGCTTGGACAGGGTGGGCGCGGAGACCCAATACTTC.

This clonotype has a count of ten or more. The rearrangement joins TRBV20-1 to TRBJ1-5, with D perhaps TRBD1 (6 bases). The CDR3 runs to 13 residues. V dropped 3 bases and J dropped 3 bases, with 9 bases sitting between them. Germline CDR1 and CDR2: DFQATT and SNEGSKA (reference sequence). The CDR3 sequence: CSAREGVNQPQHF. DNA of the CDR3: TGCAGTGCTAGGGAGGGGGTCAATCAGCCCCAGCATTTT.

About this clonotype itself: No conserved phenylalanine or tryptophan is present at the end of the CDR3, so a read error is the likely explanation. The chain employs TRBV6-5 and TRBJ2-7; D tentatively fits TRBD1 or TRBD2 (5 bases each). CDR1 MNHEY and CDR2 SVGAGI come from the germline V gene. The CDR3 totals 15 residues. CDR3 sequence (DNA): TGTGCCAGCGGCAATGGGGGAGTCACTCGCAACGAACAGTACATC. It encodes CASGNGGVTRNEQYI.

This chain connects TRBV6-6 to TRBJ1-2; D remains ambiguous. CDR3 length: 14 residues. Germline V gene lookup returns CDR1 MNHNY and CDR2 SVGAGI (reference sequence). Trimming took off 2 bases at V and 4 bases at J, with 11 bases between the two ends. The CDR3 DNA follows: TGTGCCAGCAGTTACCACGCCGACTCCTATGGCTACACCTTC. Protein: CASSYHADSYGYTF.

This clonotype was seen a few times. A junction boundary mismatches the germline segment, possibly from a read error. The rearrangement links TRBV11-3 to TRBJ2-3; D may be TRBD1 (5 bases). The CDR3 is made up of 15 amino acids. Per the germline V gene, CDR1 is SGHNT and CDR2 is YENEEA. The CDR3 region has the DNA TGTGCCAGCAGCTTAATGTTGGGGCAGCCAGATACTCAGTGTTTT. This sequence encodes CASSLMLGQPDTQCF. The whole variable domain, filled in from reference TRBV11-3 and TRBJ2-3, reads EAGVVQSPRYKIIEKKQPVAFWCNPISGHNTLYWYLQNLGQGPELLIRYENEEAVDDSQLPKDRFSAERLKGVDSTLKIQPAELGDSAVYLCASSLMLGQPDTQCFGPGTRLTVL.

This clonotype has more than one count but fewer than ten. It may be a read error: a sequence one base away is much more abundant. The chain recombines TRBV11-1 with TRBJ2-1, with TRBD2 as a possible D gene (6 bases). The CDR3 is made up of 12 amino acids. Germline CDR1 reads SGHAT; CDR2 reads FQDESV (reference sequence). The CDR3 nucleotides read TGTGCCGGCAGCAGACTAGTTAATGAGCAGTTCTTC. This sequence encodes CAGSRLVNEQFF.

This clonotype came up a few times. V and J are TRBV5-5 and TRBJ2-1; 8 bases fit TRBD2. CDR3 length: 17 amino acids. Germline CDR1 and CDR2: SGHKS and YYEKEE (reference sequence). The V segment lost 4 bases and the J segment 6 bases; nucleotides outside the gene matches: 15. The CDR3 spells CASSPRTSPLGGNEQFF. CDR3 DNA: TGTGCCAGCAGCCCCAGGACTAGCCCTCTTGGTGGCAATGAGCAGTTCTTC.

In regard to this clonotype: The junction does not match germline at one end; this may be a read error. The chain uses TRBV4-2 and TRBJ1-1, with no clear D. The V gene's germline CDR1 is LGHNA and CDR2 YNFKEQ. The CDR3 covers 13 residues. CDR3 residues: CVSSQAYNTEVFF. CDR3 nucleotides: TGTGTCAGCAGCCAAGCTTACAATACTGAAGTTTTCTTT.

The count of this clonotype is one. This chain joins TRBV6-5 and TRBJ2-5; D possibly corresponds to TRBD1 (5 bases). This CDR3 region has 16 residues. Germline loops: CDR1 MNHEY, CDR2 SVGAGI. The germline V and J ends were trimmed by 7 bases and 1 base, with 19 bases remaining between them. CDR3 bases: TGTGCCAGCACTTATCAGCAGGGTCCCCTCCAAGAGACCCAGTACTTC. It encodes CASTYQQGPLQETQYF.

Remarks on this clonotype: A much larger clone differs by one base, so this may be a read error. This sequence joins TRBV29-1 and TRBJ1-1, with 7 bases aligning to TRBD1. With V trimmed by 7 bases and J by 4 bases, 9 bases remained unmatched. Germline V gene data show CDR1 as SQVTM and CDR2 as ANQGSEA. The CDR3 extends over 13 amino acids. CDR3 amino acids: CSDTPTGPTEAFF. The CDR3 nucleotides are TGCAGCGATACACCGACAGGGCCCACTGAAGCTTTCTTT. Full variable domain (rest looked up from reference TRBV29-1 and TRBJ1-1): SAVISQKPSRDICQRGTSLTIQCQVDSQVTMMFWYRQQPGQSLTLIATANQGSEATYESGFVIDKFPISRPNLTFSTLTVSNMSPEDSSIYLCSDTPTGPTEAFFGQGTRLTVV.

In regard to this clonotype: The CDR3 carries no conserved terminal phenylalanine or tryptophan, so it likely arises from a read error. This chain connects TRBV29-1 to TRBJ2-3; D tentatively fits TRBD1 or TRBD2 (5 bases each). The CDR3 consists of 12 residues. Germline values: CDR1 SQVTM, CDR2 ANQGSEA. This CDR3 is CIVGTNKDTQYL. The CDR3 DNA sequence: TGCATCGTTGGGACCAATAAAGATACGCAGTATTTA.

Comment on this clonotype: The junction and the germline gene differ at one end; a read error may be behind it. The chain is built from TRBV6-2 or TRBV6-3 and TRBJ2-1, with a weak D call TRBD1 (6 bases). This CDR3 is 13 amino acids long. Per the germline V gene, CDR1 is MNHEY and CDR2 is SVGEGT. In DNA form, the CDR3 reads TGTGCCAGCACCGACCGGACAGCCCGCAATGAGCAGTTC. Its translation is CASTDRTARNEQF.

Comments on this clonotype: At one end the junction does not follow the germline gene, possibly because of a read error. The genes are TRBV6-6 and TRBJ2-7; D is unclear. Germline-derived CDR1 and CDR2 are MNHNY and SVGAGI (reference sequence). The CDR3 is 14 residues long. CDR3 amino acids: CASSFNSDSYGQNF. The CDR3 coding sequence is TGTGCCAGCAGTTTCAACAGCGACTCCTACGGGCAGAACTTC.

Notes on this clonotype: This may stem from a read error, because a much larger clone lies one nucleotide away. V is TRBV20-1 and J is TRBJ2-1, with TRBD2 identical over 7 bases. The length of the CDR3 is 16 residues. Germline loops: CDR1 DFQATT, CDR2 SNEGSKA (reference sequence). After removal of 7 bases from V and 8 bases from J, the junction contained 20 bases not matched to a gene. The CDR3: CSVSRAGPGKVHEQFF. DNA for the CDR3: TGCAGTGTCAGTCGAGCGGGACCCGGCAAGGTACATGAGCAGTTCTTC.

To note about this clonotype: The germline gene is not matched at one end of the junction; a read error may be the cause. The chain recombines TRBV11-2 with TRBJ2-2, with TRBD1 matching over 7 bases. The CDR3 totals 18 residues. Germline-derived CDR1 and CDR2 are SGHAT and FQNNGV. The CDR3 here is CASNPRGQGVSNTGELFF. For the CDR3, the DNA is TGTGCCAGCAACCCTAGGGGGCAGGGGGTGTCGAACACAGGGGAGCTGTTTTTT.

On this clonotype: A much more abundant neighbour one base away suggests this may be a read error. The V call is TRBV4-2, the J call TRBJ2-5; 11 positions agree with TRBD2. The germline gives CDR1 LGHNA, CDR2 YNFKEQ. The length of the CDR3 is 18 residues. The DNA of the CDR3 is TGTGCCTGCAGCCAAGTTCTAGCGGGGGGATCGTACCAAGAGACCCAGTACTTC. Translating it yields CACSQVLAGGSYQETQYF.

Turning to this clonotype: An end of the junction does not agree with germline; a read error may underlie this. The V call is TRBV28, the J call TRBJ1-2; tentative D call: TRBD1 (5 bases). CDR3 size: 14 residues. Germline values: CDR1 MDHEN, CDR2 SYDVKM. Here the CDR3 reads CASNLTGNRYGYTF. In nucleotides, the CDR3 is TGTGCCAGCAATTTAACAGGCAACCGCTATGGCTACACCTTC.

The chain is built from TRBV6-2 or TRBV6-3 and TRBJ2-7, with unresolved D. The V end lost 7 bases, the J end lost 0 bases, and 10 bases lay between the germline ends. The CDR3 length is 13 residues. In germline, CDR1 is MNHEY, CDR2 SVGEGT. The CDR3 DNA reads TGTGCCAGCATGGCAGTGAACTCCTACGAGCAGTACTTC. It specifies CASMAVNSYEQYF.

With respect to this clonotype: A much larger clone differs by one base, so this may be a read error. In DNA, the CDR3 is TGTGCCAGCAGCACGCGACAGGGGCTATCCTATGGCTACACCTTC. This gives the protein CASSTRQGLSYGYTF. The chain has TRBV5-4 and TRBJ1-2, with 8 nucleotides matching TRBD1. With 4 bases clipped from V and 4 bases from J, the junction kept 9 bases outside the gene matches. The CDR3 length is 15 residues. Looked up from germline, CDR1 is SGHNT and CDR2 is YYREEE (reference sequence).

A remark on this clonotype: A much larger clone is a single base away; this may be a read error. This rearrangement joins TRBV7-9 to TRBJ2-2, with TRBD2 matching 13 bases. The CDR3 loop spans 16 amino acids. The germline V gene encodes CDR1 SEHNR and CDR2 FQNEAQ (reference sequence). This chain's CDR3 is CASTTSGGPNAGELFF. As DNA, the CDR3 is TGTGCCAGTACGACTAGCGGGGGGCCGAACGCCGGGGAGCTGTTTTTT. Combining the CDR3 with reference TRBV7-9 and TRBJ2-2 gives the whole variable domain DTGVSQNPRHKITKRGQNVTFRCDPISEHNRLYWYRQTLGQGPEFLTYFQNEAQLEKSRLLSDRFSAERPKGSFSTLEIQRTEQGDSAMYLCASTTSGGPNAGELFFGEGSRLTVL.

A remark on this clonotype: Being one base from a much bigger clone, this may be a read error. The chain employs TRBV20-1 and TRBJ2-3; no definite D call. CDR3 length equals 13 residues. In germline, CDR1 is DFQATT, CDR2 SNEGSKA (reference sequence). CDR3 in amino acids: CSARLGSRDTHYF. DNA for the CDR3: TGCAGTGCTAGATTGGGGTCTAGGGATACGCATTATTTT.

J is TRBJ1-3 and V is TRBV11-2, with 8 bases lining up with TRBD1. The CDR3 spans 18 residues. The V gene's germline CDR1 is SGHAT and CDR2 FQNNGV. V was pared by 3 bases and J by 0 bases, with 10 bases of the junction left unmatched. This CDR3 reads CASSLGRGLIGSGNTIYF. The CDR3, as DNA: TGTGCCAGCAGCTTGGGCAGGGGGCTTATCGGCTCTGGAAACACCATATATTTT.

Comment on this clonotype: The junction differs from germline at one of its ends, possibly a read error. This chain joins TRBV28 and TRBJ1-2, with D possibly matching TRBD1 (6 bases). Germline CDR1 is MDHEN and CDR2 is SYDVKM. The CDR3 spans 12 residues. The CDR3 DNA sequence: TGTGCCAGCAGTCCCCGGGCCGGGGGCTACGCCTTC. It codes for CASSPRAGGYAF.

Turning to this clonotype: At one end the junction does not follow the germline gene, possibly because of a read error. The V gene is TRBV11-3, the J gene TRBJ2-3, with D possibly TRBD1 on 6 matching bases. The germline CDR1 and CDR2 sequences are SGHNT and YENEEA. The CDR3 sequence is 14 residues long. DNA for the CDR3: TGTGCCAGTAGCTTAAGTTCAGGGGCAGATATGCAGTATTTT. Protein sequence: CASSLSSGADMQYF.

Relative to its sample, this clonotype is medium-sized. The chain carries TRBV6-5 and TRBJ2-1; 13 nucleotides line up with TRBD2. V lost 6 bases to trimming and J lost 8 bases; unmatched junction nucleotides: 4. CDR3 size: 14 residues. CDR1 and CDR2 from the germline V gene are MNHEY and SVGAGI. The CDR3 nucleotides read TGTGCCAGCAGACTAGCGGGAGGGAGGCATGAGCAGTTCTTC. Translation gives CASRLAGGRHEQFF.

As for this clonotype: A single base separates this from a much larger clone, so it may be a read error. The chain combines TRBV11-2 with TRBJ2-1, with D maybe TRBD2 (6 bases). The germline V and J ends were trimmed by 5 bases and 10 bases, with 18 bases remaining between them. CDR1 is SGHAT and CDR2 is FQNNGV in the germline V gene. This CDR3 is 14 amino acids long. CDR3 sequence: CASSPVGLTGEQFF. In DNA form, the CDR3 reads TGTGCCAGCAGCCCTGTAGGACTAACGGGGGAGCAGTTCTTC.

As for this clonotype: Germline and junction disagree at one end, which may indicate a read error. The chain uses TRBV4-2 and TRBJ1-5, with D unresolved. The CDR3 sequence is 15 residues long. From germline, CDR1 is LGHNA and CDR2 YNFKEQ. CDR3 DNA: TGTGCCAGCAGCCAAGATGTCCGTAGTAATCAGTCCCAGCACTTT. It yields the protein CASSQDVRSNQSQHF.